A single sample is the source of the 9 T cell receptor beta chains below, sequenced in a study of shared clonotypes between healthy human individuals. The assay was immunoSEQ multiplex PCR, and TCRdb's table has in-frame clones only and misses some. The sample lists approximately 500,000 clones; almost 80% were seen once. Sample: PBMCs. The receptors were gathered from a woman aged 40 to 50 in good health. Some clones in this sample may be carry-over from other donors' samples.

This clone was recorded once. V and J are TRBV6-1 and TRBJ2-3; D perhaps matches TRBD1 (6 bases). The CDR3 runs 15 residues. Germline CDR1 and CDR2: MNHNS and SASEGT. V was clipped by 6 bases and J by 4 bases, with 17 bases between them. The CDR3 loop is CASRGTPNPADTQYF. The CDR3 DNA sequence: TGTGCCAGCAGGGGGACACCCAACCCTGCAGATACGCAGTATTTT.

This chain joins TRBV19 and TRBJ2-2; no reliable D call. V lost 5 bases and J 0 bases, leaving 7 bases between the germline ends. This CDR3 is 14 amino acids long. CDR1 is LNHDA and CDR2 is SQIVND in the germline V gene (reference sequence). The CDR3 loop is CASSSQANTGELFF. The CDR3 DNA reads TGTGCCAGTAGTTCGCAGGCGAACACCGGGGAGCTGTTTTTT.

V usage is TRBV11-2 and J usage is TRBJ2-7; the D gene is possibly TRBD2 (5 bases). Germline V CDR1 and CDR2: SGHAT, FQNNGV. V lost 5 bases, J lost 9 bases, and 20 bases lay in between. The CDR3 covers 14 residues. The CDR3 DNA sequence: TGTGCCAGCAGCCCCAATGCCGGGATTGATGGGCAGTACTTC. This gives the protein CASSPNAGIDGQYF.

V usage is TRBV2 and J usage is TRBJ1-5; 7 bases are shared with TRBD1. The germline V gene encodes CDR1 SNHLY and CDR2 FYNNEI. V shed 6 bases and J 6 bases; nucleotides not matched to a gene: 14. This CDR3 region has 16 residues. The CDR3 nucleotides are TGTGCCAGCAGGTGGGGATCAGGGGGGTCGGGTCAGCCCCAGCATTTT. This translates into CASRWGSGGSGQPQHF.

The V gene is TRBV11-1, the J gene TRBJ2-1; D is unclear. The CDR3 is 12 residues long. Germline V gene sequence: CDR1 SGHAT, CDR2 FQDESV (reference sequence). V gave up 4 bases and J gave up 4 bases, with 5 bases separating them. CDR3 sequence: CASSSGYNEQFF. The CDR3 DNA follows: TGTGCCAGCAGCTCCGGTTACAATGAGCAGTTCTTC. Variable domain in full (rest from reference TRBV11-1 and TRBJ2-1): EAEVAQSPRYKITEKSQAVAFWCDPISGHATLYWYRQILGQGPELLVQFQDESVVDDSQLPKDRFSAERLKGVDSTLKIQPAELGDSAMYLCASSSGYNEQFFGPGTRLTVL.

CDR3 amino acids: CASSTRADTQYF. As DNA, the CDR3 is TGTGCCAGCAGTACTAGGGCAGATACGCAGTATTTT. This chain connects TRBV7-8 to TRBJ2-3; tentatively, D is TRBD2 (5 bases). This CDR3 is built from 12 residues. The V end lost 6 bases, the J end lost 4 bases, and 8 bases lay between the germline ends. The germline gives CDR1 SGHVS, CDR2 FQNEAQ.

The rearrangement uses TRBV5-8 and TRBJ2-1, with D unresolved. V was shortened by 2 bases and J by 2 bases, with 11 bases between the two germline ends. Germline V gene lookup returns CDR1 SGHTS and CDR2 YDEGEE. CDR3 length: 15 amino acids. In DNA form, the CDR3 reads TGTGCCAGCAGCTTAGTTCCAGAGGCCTACAATGAGCAGTTCTTC. Translation gives CASSLVPEAYNEQFF.

The chain uses TRBV28 and TRBJ2-1, with no clear D. Germline V lookup: CDR1 MDHEN, CDR2 SYDVKM. Trimming removed 6 bases from V and 1 base from J, with 19 bases in between. The CDR3 is 17 amino acids. DNA for the CDR3: TGTGCCAGCAGCGGATCAGAAGGGCTACGATCCTACAATGAGCAGTTCTTC. Its protein is CASSGSEGLRSYNEQFF.

This clone appeared a single time. V is TRBV7-3 and J is TRBJ2-7; D uncertain. The CDR3 spans 16 residues. Trimming removed 4 bases from V and 1 base from J, with 17 bases in between. From germline, CDR1 is SGHTA and CDR2 FQGTGA. The CDR3 DNA follows: TGTGCCAGCAGCTCCCCCCATGGCGGCGGATCCTACGAGCAGTACTTC. Translation gives CASSSPHGGGSYEQYF.